The entry below gives a single T cell receptor beta chain sequence along with its context. The sample comes from a study of blood T cell repertoires in COVID-19. Looking at the study overall: Material from acute and convalescent COVID-19 was sourced from the United States, Italy and Spain. The analysed material was cDNA or gDNA that came from T cells, B-cell-depleted T cells, or PBMCs.

Germline-derived CDR1 and CDR2 are SGHRS and YFSETQ. Between the trimmed V and J ends, which lost 4 bases and 7 bases, there was a span of 18 bases. The CDR3 contains 15 residues. Per the original methods: From reference gene primer amplification, estimates of nucleated cell counts were derived. This table comes from immunoSEQ multiplex PCR, and its TCRdb copy is limited to in-frame clones, with some not included. The V and J calls and clone size are taken from that table; D and trimming were inferred from the DNA. This table has 60,000 to 75,000 clones, roughly 93% appearing once. This sequence joins TRBV5-1 and TRBJ2-4, with D perhaps matching TRBD2 (6 bases). The sequenced material came from peripheral blood. The clonotype originates from a human donor in a cohort sampled during active COVID-19. CDR3 residues: CASSPAGSGRNIQYF. The CDR3 DNA follows: TGCGCCAGCAGCCCAGCAGGGTCGGGGAGGAACATTCAGTACTTC. Full variable domain (missing parts from reference TRBV5-1 and TRBJ2-4): KAGVTQTPRYLIKTRGQQVTLSCSPISGHRSVSWYQQTPGQGLQFLFEYFSETQRNKGNFPGRFSGRQFSNSRSEMNVSTLELGDSALYLCASSPAGSGRNIQYFGAGTRLSVL.